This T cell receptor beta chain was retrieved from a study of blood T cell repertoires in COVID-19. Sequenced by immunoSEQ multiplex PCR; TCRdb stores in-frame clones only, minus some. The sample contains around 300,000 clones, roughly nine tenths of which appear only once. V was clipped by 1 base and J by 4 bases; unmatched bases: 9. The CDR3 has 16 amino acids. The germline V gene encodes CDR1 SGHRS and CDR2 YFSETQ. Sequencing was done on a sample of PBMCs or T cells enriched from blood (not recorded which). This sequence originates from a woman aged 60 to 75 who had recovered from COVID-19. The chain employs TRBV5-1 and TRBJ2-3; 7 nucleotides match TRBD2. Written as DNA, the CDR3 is TGCGCCAGCAGCTTGCTACCAGTTGCGGGAGCAGATACGCAGTATTTT. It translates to CASSLLPVAGADTQYF.